This T cell receptor (beta chain) was retrieved from a study of T cell repertoires in cytomegalovirus infection. There are a few counts of this clonotype. The CDR3 has 14 amino acids. V was shortened by 5 bases and J by 1 base, with 11 bases between the two germline ends. Germline V CDR1 and CDR2: MNHEY, SVGAGI. TCRdb re-derived calls from the reads in MiXCR, one entry per CDR3 protein. The sample lists over 150,000 distinct CDR3 sequences, about 18% occurring once. Sequencing was carried out using CD8+ T cells from PBMCs. V is TRBV6-5 and J is TRBJ2-5; TRBD2 might be the D (6 bases). The clonotype comes from a human donor in good health (CMV status not recorded). Some clones in this sample may be carry-over from other donors' samples. CDR3 sequence reads: CASSDGTFQETQYF. The CDR3 coding sequence is TGTGCCAGCAGTGACGGGACTTTCCAAGAGACCCAGTACTTC.